This TCR beta chain was obtained from a study of a mutant IDH1 vaccine in newly diagnosed glioma. Study background: In weeks 1, 3, 5, 7, 11, 15, 19 and 23, patients were vaccinated. Treatment recipients were about 60% male and 37.5% female, and their mean age was roughly 40 years. Receipt of radiotherapy, temozolomide, or both preceded the study, and most received both.

The sample's time point: week 23, last vaccination. All doses held 300 ug of mutant IDH1 20-mer peptide, with topical imiquimod. Study-level findings and limits: Vaccine-induced responses were seen in approximately 93% of patients, spanning several MHC alleles.

Concerning this clone itself: Its antigen is unidentified.

The length of the CDR3 is 16 residues. CDR1 and CDR2 (germline): SGHAT, FQNNGV. V was clipped by 6 bases and J by 4 bases, with 21 bases between them. Here immunoSEQ multiplex PCR was the method, and the copy in TCRdb shows in-frame clones only, minus some. The data show almost 85,000 clones, over 75% seen once. The receptor's source is a man aged 25-45 years with glioma. Some clones in this sample may be carry-over from other donors' samples. Sequencing was performed on PBMCs, taken from a glioma patient whose treatment included an IDH1 peptide vaccine. The V gene is TRBV11-2, the J gene TRBJ1-1; the D gene is possibly TRBD1 (6 bases). The CDR3 loop reads CASRPVRGKEGTEAFF. The DNA of the CDR3 is TGTGCCAGCAGACCCGTGAGGGGGAAGGAGGGCACTGAAGCTTTCTTT.